What follows are 29 T cell receptor beta chains derived from one specimen sequenced in a study of cytomegalovirus exposure and HLA in healthy donors. PCR used 60 Vbeta primers and 13 Jbeta primers. The repertoire was sequenced with immunoSEQ multiplex PCR; TCRdb's copy has only in-frame clones and lacks some. The table has around 120,000 clones, approximately 80% seen once. The sequencing input was PBMCs. The receptors shown here come from a female donor in good health and CMV-seropositive.

This clone was picked up a small number of times. The junction differs from germline at one of its ends, possibly a read error. V usage is TRBV7-9 and J usage is TRBJ1-1; 9 bases agree with TRBD1. From germline, CDR1 is SEHNR and CDR2 FQNEAQ (reference sequence). CDR3 length equals 15 residues. CDR3 nucleotides: TGTTCCAGCAGCTCCGGGACAGGGACGAACACTGAAGCTTTCTTT. Its protein product is CSSSSGTGTNTEAFF.

This chain joins TRBV6-5 and TRBJ2-7; D gene uncertain. Between the trimmed V and J ends, which lost 2 bases and 0 bases, there was a span of 8 bases. The CDR3 is 14 residues long. The germline CDR1 and CDR2 sequences are MNHEY and SVGAGI. The CDR3 here is CASSYVPDSYEQYF. The CDR3, as DNA: TGTGCCAGCAGTTACGTCCCAGACTCCTACGAGCAGTACTTC.

This sequence joins TRBV5-4 and TRBJ1-2, with a tentative D call TRBD1 (6 bases). CDR1 is SGHNT and CDR2 is YYREEE in the germline V gene (reference sequence). Trimming took off 5 bases at V and 6 bases at J, with 14 bases between the two ends. CDR3 length: 13 amino acids. CDR3 sequence: CASRQVGQNGYTF. The CDR3 nucleotides are TGTGCCAGCAGGCAAGTCGGACAGAATGGCTACACCTTC.

V usage is TRBV5-5 and J usage is TRBJ1-1; D is unresolved. CDR1 and CDR2 from the germline V gene are SGHKS and YYEKEE (reference sequence). This CDR3 comprises 16 residues. V was trimmed by 2 bases and J by 1 base, leaving 15 bases between them. CDR3 protein: CASSFGRRWPNTEAFF. CDR3 DNA: TGTGCCAGCAGCTTTGGGCGTCGCTGGCCGAACACTGAAGCTTTCTTT.

The chain employs TRBV5-1 and TRBJ2-3; 8 nucleotides agree with TRBD1. Germline CDR1 SGHRS, CDR2 YFSETQ. The CDR3 totals 15 residues. V lost 3 bases and J lost 0; bases outside the gene matches: 3. The CDR3 DNA sequence: TGCGCCAGCAGCTCGCACAGGGGGAGCACAGATACGCAGTATTTT. It encodes CASSSHRGSTDTQYF.

V and J are TRBV28 and TRBJ1-2; TRBD1 is a possible D gene (5 bases). Between the trimmed V and J ends, which lost 7 bases and 3 bases, there was a span of 15 bases. This CDR3 has 14 residues. Germline V gene lookup returns CDR1 MDHEN and CDR2 SYDVKM. The CDR3 region has the DNA TGTGCCAGCAAAGTGGGAGGGGAAGACTATGGCTACACCTTC. Its protein is CASKVGGEDYGYTF.

This chain links TRBV7-2 with TRBJ1-1; D not resolved. CDR1 SGHTA and CDR2 FQGNSA come from the germline V gene. V lost 5 bases and J lost 1, with 14 bases in between. The CDR3 runs to 15 residues. The CDR3: CASSRQRDSNTEAFF. The CDR3 region has the DNA TGTGCCAGCAGCCGGCAGCGGGATTCGAACACTGAAGCTTTCTTT.

The rearrangement uses TRBV7-2 and TRBJ1-6; tentatively, D is TRBD1 (5 bases). V was clipped by 5 bases and J by 4 bases, with 15 bases between them. CDR3 size: 16 residues. In germline, CDR1 is SGHTA, CDR2 FQGNSA. CDR3 DNA sequence: TGTGCCAGCAGCGGGGGTGGCGGGAGATATAATTCACCCCTCCACTTT. It codes for CASSGGGGRYNSPLHF.

The rearrangement joins TRBV18 to TRBJ1-6; D call uncertain. V was pared by 3 bases and J by 4 bases, with 10 bases between. Per germline, CDR1 KGHSH and CDR2 LQKENI. This CDR3 has 15 amino acids. In DNA form, the CDR3 reads TGTGCCAGCTCACCTTACGATACTTATAATTCACCCCTCCACTTT. It specifies CASSPYDTYNSPLHF. Full variable domain (remainder filled in from reference TRBV18 and TRBJ1-6): NAGVMQNPRHLVRRRGQEARLRCSPMKGHSHVYWYRQLPEEGLKFMVYLQKENIIDESGMPKERFSAEFPKEGPSILRIQQVVRGDSAAYFCASSPYDTYNSPLHFGNGTRLTVT.

The V and J genes are TRBV21-1 and TRBJ1-1; the DNA was not used to check the table's D call, TRBD1. TRBV21-1 is shown as a pseudogene. This CDR3 is built from 15 residues. CDR3 bases: TGTGCCAGCAGCAAAACGGACAGGGGGAACACTGAAGCTTTCTTT. It encodes CASSKTDRGNTEAFF.

The gene calls are TRBV5-1 and TRBJ2-1, with 10 bases that match TRBD1. Germline V lookup: CDR1 SGHRS, CDR2 YFSETQ. The CDR3 has 15 amino acids. V dropped 9 bases and J dropped 3; count of bases not matched to a gene: 9. The CDR3 region has the DNA TGCGCCACCTATTACCGGACAGGGGGCTACAATGAGCAGTTCTTC. Protein: CATYYRTGGYNEQFF.

This sequence joins TRBV30 and TRBJ1-6; no reliable D call. CDR3 length: 12 amino acids. Trimming took 3 bases from V and 7 from J, leaving 7 bases between them. Germline V CDR1 and CDR2: GTSNPN, SVGIG (reference sequence). CDR3 region: CAWSRENSPLHF. CDR3 DNA sequence: TGTGCCTGGAGCCGGGAGAATTCACCCCTCCACTTT.

This sequence joins TRBV7-2 and TRBJ2-7, with 8 nucleotides matching TRBD1. Losses at the gene ends were 6 bases for V and 3 bases for J; bases not matched to a gene: 7. Germline V lookup: CDR1 SGHTA, CDR2 FQGNSA. The CDR3 contains 14 residues. CDR3 sequence reads: CASSFRDRNYEQYF. The CDR3 nucleotides are TGTGCCAGCAGTTTCCGGGACAGGAACTACGAGCAGTACTTC.

This chain joins TRBV6-5 and TRBJ2-6, with TRBD2 identical over 7 bases. CDR1 and CDR2 (germline): MNHEY, SVGAGI. Trimming at V came to 3 bases and at J to 1 base, leaving 3 bases not matched to a gene. The CDR3 has 16 residues. The CDR3 region has the DNA TGTGCCAGCAGTTATTCCGGGGGGTCTGGGGCCAACGTCCTGACTTTC. Translated: CASSYSGGSGANVLTF.

This clone was seen more than once but under ten times. This chain joins TRBV29-1 and TRBJ1-1, with TRBD1 matching 10 bases. The CDR3 has 14 residues. J was trimmed by 0 bases and V by 6 bases; bases with no gene match: 4. Germline lookup yields CDR1 SQVTM and CDR2 ANQGSEA. The CDR3 DNA reads as TGCAGCGTACCGGGACAGGGGCTGAACACTGAAGCTTTCTTT. It codes for CSVPGQGLNTEAFF.

The genes are TRBV7-9 and TRBJ2-2, with 8 nucleotides matching TRBD1. The CDR3 totals 15 residues. CDR1 is SEHNR, CDR2 FQNEAQ, per germline (reference sequence). The J segment lost 4 bases and the V segment lost 4 bases, leaving 5 bases of the junction unmatched. The DNA of the CDR3 is TGTGCCAGCAGCTCGACAGGGGCCAGCACCGGGGAGCTGTTTTTT. Translated, it gives CASSSTGASTGELFF. The full variable domain, rest sourced from reference TRBV7-9 and TRBJ2-2, is DTGVSQNPRHKITKRGQNVTFRCDPISEHNRLYWYRQTLGQGPEFLTYFQNEAQLEKSRLLSDRFSAERPKGSFSTLEIQRTEQGDSAMYLCASSSTGASTGELFFGEGSRLTVL.

The V gene is TRBV5-4, the J gene TRBJ2-3, with D perhaps TRBD1 (5 bases). The CDR3 covers 13 residues. The ends were cut back, 4 bases at V and 6 bases at J, with 12 bases in the middle. The germline V gene has CDR1 SGHNT and CDR2 YYREEE (reference sequence). The CDR3 loop is CASSATGADTQYF. The DNA for the CDR3 is TGTGCCAGCAGCGCAACTGGGGCGGATACGCAGTATTTT.

The chain joins TRBV30 to TRBJ2-7; 8 positions agree with TRBD1. CDR1 GTSNPN and CDR2 SVGIG come from the germline V gene (reference sequence). The CDR3 runs to 14 residues. V lost 7 bases to trimming and J lost 1 base; unmatched junction nucleotides: 9. CDR3 amino acids: CALTGWTGSYEQYF. CDR3 in DNA: TGTGCCTTAACCGGATGGACAGGGTCCTACGAGCAGTACTTC. Full variable domain (outside the CDR3, taken from reference TRBV30 and TRBJ2-7): SQTIHQWPATLVQPVGSPLSLECTVEGTSNPNLYWYRQAAGRGLQLLFYSVGIGQISSEVPQNLSASRPQDRQFILSSKKLLLSDSGFYLCALTGWTGSYEQYFGPGTRLTVT.

The chain has TRBV28 and TRBJ1-1; 7 positions match TRBD1. The CDR3 covers 15 residues. Germline V gives CDR1 MDHEN, CDR2 SYDVKM. V gave up 3 bases and J gave up 2 bases; unmatched junction bases: 6. The DNA for the CDR3 is TGTGCCAGCAGTTTTTCCCGGACAGGAAACACTGAAGCTTTCTTT. It translates to CASSFSRTGNTEAFF.

V gene TRBV5-1 combines with J gene TRBJ1-3; D call uncertain. V was cut by 0 bases and J by 0 bases, with 13 bases left in between. Germline V gene sequence: CDR1 SGHRS, CDR2 YFSETQ. The CDR3 totals 17 residues. CDR3 protein: CASSLGLSAGSGNTIYF. CDR3 nucleotides: TGCGCCAGCAGCTTGGGACTTTCGGCGGGCTCTGGAAACACCATATATTTT.

The chain couples TRBV5-1 to TRBJ2-3; D is uncertain. Per germline, CDR1 SGHRS and CDR2 YFSETQ. V was trimmed by 5 bases and J by 0 bases, leaving 13 bases between them. CDR3 length: 15 residues. The CDR3 nucleotides are TGCGCCAGCAGTAGCACTTCGCCTAGCACAGATACGCAGTATTTT. Translation gives CASSSTSPSTDTQYF. Drawing the rest from reference TRBV5-1 and TRBJ2-3, the complete variable domain is KAGVTQTPRYLIKTRGQQVTLSCSPISGHRSVSWYQQTPGQGLQFLFEYFSETQRNKGNFPGRFSGRQFSNSRSEMNVSTLELGDSALYLCASSSTSPSTDTQYFGPGTRLTVL.

This clone was counted once. In DNA, the CDR3 is TGTGCCAGCAGCTTGGAGCTAGGCTCTCCGCGAGGATCACCCCTCCACTTT. Residues: CASSLELGSPRGSPLHF. The rearrangement uses TRBV5-4 and TRBJ1-6; D unresolved. The CDR3 spans 17 residues. Trimming shortened V by 0 bases and J by 10 bases, and 20 bases separated the two germline ends. Germline V CDR1 and CDR2: SGHNT, YYREEE (reference sequence).

V usage is TRBV19 and J usage is TRBJ1-5, with D unclear. The germline V and J ends were trimmed by 6 bases and 0 bases, with 12 bases remaining between them. CDR3 length equals 15 residues. Germline V CDR1 and CDR2: LNHDA, SQIVND (reference sequence). The CDR3 DNA sequence: TGTGCCAGTAGGTCGGGAGTCGGTAGCAATCAGCCCCAGCATTTT. Translated, it gives CASRSGVGSNQPQHF.

The chain uses TRBV5-5 and TRBJ2-5; D remains unclear. The CDR3 spans 13 residues. Trimming left V 0 bases short and J 5 bases short, with 8 bases between. The germline V gene encodes CDR1 SGHKS and CDR2 YYEKEE (reference sequence). CDR3 protein: CASSLVVRETQYF. CDR3 bases: TGTGCCAGCAGCTTGGTGGTGAGGGAGACCCAGTACTTC.

The chain employs TRBV2 and TRBJ1-1; maybe TRBD1 (6 bases). Between the trimmed V and J ends, which lost 4 bases and 1 base, there was a span of 10 bases. Per the germline V gene, CDR1 is SNHLY and CDR2 is FYNNEI. The CDR3 contains 14 residues. The CDR3 is CASSALTGNTEAFF. The CDR3 DNA reads TGTGCCAGCAGTGCTTTGACAGGGAACACTGAAGCTTTCTTT. Based on the CDR3 plus reference TRBV2 and TRBJ1-1, the full variable domain is EPEVTQTPSHQVTQMGQEVILRCVPISNHLYFYWYRQILGQKVEFLVSFYNNEISEKSEIFDDQFSVERPDGSNFTLKIRSTKLEDSAMYFCASSALTGNTEAFFGQGTRLTVV.

The rearrangement links TRBV18 to TRBJ1-2, with D possibly matching TRBD1 (6 bases). The CDR3 runs to 13 residues. V lost 2 bases, J lost 6 bases, and 10 bases lay in between. Germline CDR1 KGHSH, CDR2 LQKENI. This CDR3 reads CASSPNRENGYTF. The CDR3 nucleotides read TGTGCCAGCTCACCAAACAGGGAGAATGGCTACACCTTC.

V and J are TRBV30 and TRBJ1-5, with TRBD1 identical over 8 bases. CDR1 is GTSNPN, CDR2 SVGIG, per germline (reference sequence). The junction had 3 bases not matched to a gene; V was cut back by 2 bases and J by 3 bases. This CDR3 region has 14 residues. The CDR3 bases are TGTGCCTGGAGTCCAGGGGGCTCCAATCAGCCCCAGCATTTT. This codes for CAWSPGGSNQPQHF. Based on the CDR3 plus reference TRBV30 and TRBJ1-5, the full variable domain is SQTIHQWPATLVQPVGSPLSLECTVEGTSNPNLYWYRQAAGRGLQLLFYSVGIGQISSEVPQNLSASRPQDRQFILSSKKLLLSDSGFYLCAWSPGGSNQPQHFGDGTRLSIL.

This chain joins TRBV30 and TRBJ2-3, with D possibly being TRBD1 (6 bases). The V gene's germline CDR1 is GTSNPN and CDR2 SVGIG (reference sequence). This CDR3 comprises 15 residues. V gave up 2 bases and J gave up 2 bases, with 14 bases separating them. The CDR3 nucleotides read TGTGCCTGGAGTAAGGGGACACTTTACACAGATACGCAGTATTTT. As protein: CAWSKGTLYTDTQYF. Looking up the rest from reference TRBV30 and TRBJ2-3 gives the full variable domain: SQTIHQWPATLVQPVGSPLSLECTVEGTSNPNLYWYRQAAGRGLQLLFYSVGIGQISSEVPQNLSASRPQDRQFILSSKKLLLSDSGFYLCAWSKGTLYTDTQYFGPGTRLTVL.

The V gene is TRBV7-9, the J gene TRBJ1-4, with D hard to call. Trimming removed 4 bases from V and 7 bases from J, with 16 bases in between. The germline gives CDR1 SEHNR, CDR2 FQNEAQ (reference sequence). The CDR3 runs to 15 residues. The CDR3 spells CASSSGSGEVEKLFF. In DNA form, the CDR3 reads TGTGCCAGCAGCTCCGGGTCCGGGGAGGTTGAAAAACTGTTTTTT.